This T cell receptor (beta chain) was sequenced in a study of blood T cell repertoires in COVID-19. Study at large: Samples taken during acute and convalescent COVID-19 were collected in the United States, Italy and Spain. T cells, B-cell-depleted T cells, or PBMCs supplied cDNA or gDNA.

Assay: immunoSEQ multiplex PCR; the TCRdb copy retains only in-frame clones and omits some. In the table there are fewer than 200,000 clones, roughly 80% of which are singletons. The Seattle patients, enrolled during active infection, were followed longitudinally. The CDR3 consists of 15 residues. Germline lookup yields CDR1 GTSNPN and CDR2 SVGIG (reference sequence). Trimming took 2 bases from V and 6 from J; bases not matched to a gene: 6. The V call is TRBV30, the J call TRBJ1-5; 11 bases align to TRBD1. Sequencing was done on a sample of peripheral blood. The sequence was collected from a woman between 70 and 85 years old with COVID-19, enrolled during active disease. The CDR3 sequence: CAWSSGQGAGQPQHF. CDR3 sequence (DNA): TGTGCCTGGAGTAGTGGACAGGGGGCCGGTCAGCCCCAGCATTTT.